This TCR beta chain was observed in a study of blood T cell repertoires in COVID-19. Study-wide context: The cDNA or gDNA used as material had been derived from T cells, B-cell-depleted T cells, or PBMCs.

The repertoire was sequenced with immunoSEQ multiplex PCR; TCRdb's copy has only in-frame clones and lacks some. The sample carries about 64,000 clones, 80% to 85% recorded once. The CDR3 length is 15 residues. Germline CDR1 MDHEN, CDR2 SYDVKM. Trimming cost V 6 bases and J 8 bases, with 19 bases left between them. In its sample, this clone was seen once. This sequence originates from a human donor in a cohort sampled during active COVID-19. The chain employs TRBV28 and TRBJ1-4; no definite D call. Source material: peripheral blood. CDR3 in amino acids: CASSLPTGFGEKLFF. The CDR3 DNA sequence: TGTGCCAGCAGCCTCCCGACCGGGTTTGGGGAAAAACTGTTTTTT.